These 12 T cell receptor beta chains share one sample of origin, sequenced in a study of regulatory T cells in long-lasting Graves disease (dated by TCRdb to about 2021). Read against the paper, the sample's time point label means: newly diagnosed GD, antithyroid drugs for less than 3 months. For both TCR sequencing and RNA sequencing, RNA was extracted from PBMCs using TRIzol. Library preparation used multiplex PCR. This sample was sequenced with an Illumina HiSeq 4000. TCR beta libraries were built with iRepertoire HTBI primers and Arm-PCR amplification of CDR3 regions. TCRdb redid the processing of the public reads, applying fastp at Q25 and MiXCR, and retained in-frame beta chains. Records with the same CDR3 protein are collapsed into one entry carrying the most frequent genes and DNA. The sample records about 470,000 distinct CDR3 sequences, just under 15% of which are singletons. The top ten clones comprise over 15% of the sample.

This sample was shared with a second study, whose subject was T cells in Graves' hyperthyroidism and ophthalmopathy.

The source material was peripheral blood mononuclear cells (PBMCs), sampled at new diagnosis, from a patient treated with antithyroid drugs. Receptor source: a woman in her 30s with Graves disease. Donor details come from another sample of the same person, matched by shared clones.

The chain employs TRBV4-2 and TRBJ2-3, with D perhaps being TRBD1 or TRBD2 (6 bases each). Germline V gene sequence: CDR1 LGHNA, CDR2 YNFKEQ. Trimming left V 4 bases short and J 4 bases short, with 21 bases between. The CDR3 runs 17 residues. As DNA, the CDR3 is TGTGCCAGCAGCCGTTCTGGGGGGCAGGGCGGGTCAGATACGCAGTATTTT. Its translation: CASSRSGGQGGSDTQYF.

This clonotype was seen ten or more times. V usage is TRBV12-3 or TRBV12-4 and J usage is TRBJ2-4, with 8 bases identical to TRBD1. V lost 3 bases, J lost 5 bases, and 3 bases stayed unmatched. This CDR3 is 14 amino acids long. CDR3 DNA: TGTGCCAGCAGTTTGACAGGGGCCGAAAACATTCAGTACTTC. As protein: CASSLTGAENIQYF.

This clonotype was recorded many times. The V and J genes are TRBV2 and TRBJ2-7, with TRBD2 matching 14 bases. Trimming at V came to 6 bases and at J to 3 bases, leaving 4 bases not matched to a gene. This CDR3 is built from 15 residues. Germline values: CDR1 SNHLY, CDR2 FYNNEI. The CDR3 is CASSTGTSGSYEQYF. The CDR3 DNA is TGTGCCAGCAGCACCGGGACTAGCGGGAGCTACGAGCAGTACTTC.

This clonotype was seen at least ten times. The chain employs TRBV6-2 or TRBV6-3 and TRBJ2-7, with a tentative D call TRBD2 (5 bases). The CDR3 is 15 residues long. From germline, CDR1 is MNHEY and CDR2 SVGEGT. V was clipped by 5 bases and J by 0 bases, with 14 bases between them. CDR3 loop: CASSPLTGNSYEQYF. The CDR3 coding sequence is TGTGCCAGCAGTCCGTTGACCGGGAACTCCTACGAGCAGTACTTC.

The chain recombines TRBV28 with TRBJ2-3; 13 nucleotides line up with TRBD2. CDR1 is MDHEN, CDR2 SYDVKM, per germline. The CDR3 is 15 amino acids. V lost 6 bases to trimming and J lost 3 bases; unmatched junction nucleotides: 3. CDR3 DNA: TGTGCCAGCAGAGAGACTAGCGGGAGGACAGATACGCAGTATTTT. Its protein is CASRETSGRTDTQYF. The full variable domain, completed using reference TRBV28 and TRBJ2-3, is DVKVTQSSRYLVKRTGEKVFLECVQDMDHENMFWYRQDPGLGLRLIYFSYDVKMKEKGDIPEGYSVSREKKERFSLILESASTNQTSMYLCASRETSGRTDTQYFGPGTRLTVL.

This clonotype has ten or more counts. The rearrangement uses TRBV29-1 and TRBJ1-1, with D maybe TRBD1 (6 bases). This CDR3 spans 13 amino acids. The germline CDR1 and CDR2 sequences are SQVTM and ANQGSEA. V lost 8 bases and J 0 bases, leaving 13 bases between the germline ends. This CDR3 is CSLGGGVNTEAFF. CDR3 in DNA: TGCAGCCTTGGGGGGGGCGTGAACACTGAAGCTTTCTTT.

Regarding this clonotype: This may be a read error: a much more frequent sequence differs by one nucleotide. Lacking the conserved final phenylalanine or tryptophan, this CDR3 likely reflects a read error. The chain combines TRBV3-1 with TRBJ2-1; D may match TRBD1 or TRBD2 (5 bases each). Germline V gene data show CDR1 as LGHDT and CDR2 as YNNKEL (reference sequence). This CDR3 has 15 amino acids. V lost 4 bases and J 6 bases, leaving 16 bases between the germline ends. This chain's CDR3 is CASSPTGQTLNEQFS. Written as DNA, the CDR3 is TGTGCCAGCAGCCCCACGGGGCAGACGCTCAATGAGCAGTTCTCC.

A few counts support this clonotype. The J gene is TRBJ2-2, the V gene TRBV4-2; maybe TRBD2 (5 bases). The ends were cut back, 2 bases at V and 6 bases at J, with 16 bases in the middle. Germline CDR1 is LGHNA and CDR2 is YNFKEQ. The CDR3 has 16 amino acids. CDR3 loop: CASSQLAWVDAGELFF. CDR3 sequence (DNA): TGTGCCAGCAGCCAACTAGCTTGGGTTGATGCCGGGGAGCTGTTTTTT.

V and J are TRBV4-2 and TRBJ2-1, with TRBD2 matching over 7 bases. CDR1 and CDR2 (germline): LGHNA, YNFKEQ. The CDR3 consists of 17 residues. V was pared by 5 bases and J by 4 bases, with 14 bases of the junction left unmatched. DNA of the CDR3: TGTGCCAGCAGCGCAAGGGTGTCCGCGGGAGAGTACAATGAGCAGTTCTTC. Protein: CASSARVSAGEYNEQFF.

CDR3 in DNA: TGCAGTGCTAGGAGAGGGATCAACGAGCAGTACTTC. Translation: CSARRGINEQYF. The rearrangement joins TRBV20-1 to TRBJ2-7; D is perhaps TRBD2 (5 bases). The germline V gene has CDR1 DFQATT and CDR2 SNEGSKA (reference sequence). Deletions cut 3 bases from V and 5 bases from J, with 11 bases between. The CDR3 totals 12 residues.

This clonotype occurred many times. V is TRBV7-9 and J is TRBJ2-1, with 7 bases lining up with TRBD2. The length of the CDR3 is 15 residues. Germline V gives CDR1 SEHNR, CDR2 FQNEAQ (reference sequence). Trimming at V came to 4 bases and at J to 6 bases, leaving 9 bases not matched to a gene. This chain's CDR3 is CASSSLWTSTNEQFF. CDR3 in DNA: TGTGCCAGCAGCTCCCTGTGGACTAGTACCAATGAGCAGTTCTTC. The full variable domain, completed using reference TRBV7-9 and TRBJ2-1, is DTGVSQNPRHKITKRGQNVTFRCDPISEHNRLYWYRQTLGQGPEFLTYFQNEAQLEKSRLLSDRFSAERPKGSFSTLEIQRTEQGDSAMYLCASSSLWTSTNEQFFGPGTRLTVL.

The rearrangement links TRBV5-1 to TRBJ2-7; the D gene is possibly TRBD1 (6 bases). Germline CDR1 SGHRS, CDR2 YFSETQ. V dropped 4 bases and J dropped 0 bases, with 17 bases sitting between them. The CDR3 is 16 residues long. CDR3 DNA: TGCGCCAGCAGCCCCCTTGGGGGCGCGGGCTCCTACGAGCAGTACTTC. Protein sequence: CASSPLGGAGSYEQYF. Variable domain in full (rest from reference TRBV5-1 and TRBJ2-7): KAGVTQTPRYLIKTRGQQVTLSCSPISGHRSVSWYQQTPGQGLQFLFEYFSETQRNKGNFPGRFSGRQFSNSRSEMNVSTLELGDSALYLCASSPLGGAGSYEQYFGPGTRLTVT.